This record covers a single T cell receptor beta chain. The data were obtained in a study of blood T cell repertoires in COVID-19. The CDR3 consists of 16 residues. V was clipped by 4 bases and J by 2 bases, with 17 bases between them. Germline CDR1 reads SNHLY; CDR2 reads FYNNEI. In the source study's methods: Amplification of reference gene primers was used by the study to estimate nucleated cell counts. Clones were sequenced by immunoSEQ multiplex PCR, and TCRdb holds only the in-frame ones, with some missing. Clone size and the V and J calls come from that table; the DNA yielded D and trimming. Of over 7,500 clones listed, about 81% are singletons.

The chain carries TRBV2 and TRBJ1-1, with D tentatively TRBD1 (6 bases). The source material was peripheral blood. The TCR originated in a man in his sixties with active COVID-19. The CDR3 loop is CASSGEGGSVNTEAFF. DNA of the CDR3: TGTGCCAGCAGTGGGGAGGGGGGATCCGTAAACACTGAAGCTTTCTTT. Combining the CDR3 with reference TRBV2 and TRBJ1-1 gives the whole variable domain EPEVTQTPSHQVTQMGQEVILRCVPISNHLYFYWYRQILGQKVEFLVSFYNNEISEKSEIFDDQFSVERPDGSNFTLKIRSTKLEDSAMYFCASSGEGGSVNTEAFFGQGTRLTVV.